This is a list of T cell receptor beta chains from one sample in a study of regulatory T cells in long-lasting Graves disease. TCRdb independently ran MiXCR on the multiplex PCR reads; one entry per CDR3 protein. The sample holds 400,000 to 500,000 distinct CDR3 sequences; about a fifth are singletons and the top ten take roughly 7.1%. The sequencing used peripheral blood mononuclear cells (PBMCs), collected when the disease was refractory, from a patient treated with antithyroid drugs. The origin of the receptors is a female donor with Graves disease. Both conserved end residues are part of each CDR3. A D gene is named only where the DNA matches it firmly. Clone size is shown for a subset of rows, as once, few, many or a class of expanded clone.

-,TRBV19,TRBJ1-4,few,CASSIERAANEKLFF,TGTGCCAGTAGTATAGAGAGGGCGGCGAATGAAAAACTGTTTTTT
TRBD1,TRBV12-3/TRBV12-4,TRBJ1-1,-,CASSLGTGSGEAFF,TGTGCCAGCAGTCTGGGGACAGGGAGTGGTGAAGCTTTCTTT
-,TRBV2,TRBJ1-1,few,CASSESPGGTEAFF,TGTGCCAGCAGTGAGTCCCCCGGAGGGACTGAAGCTTTCTTT
-,TRBV20-1,TRBJ2-7,many,CSASPQGNSYEQYF,TGCAGTGCTAGTCCTCAGGGAAACTCCTACGAGCAGTACTTC
-,TRBV6-2/TRBV6-3,TRBJ1-4,many,CASSYSRSDEKLFF,TGTGCCAGCAGTTACTCGAGATCGGATGAAAAACTGTTTTTT
-,TRBV28,TRBJ1-6,-,CVSSSGTDNSPLHF,TGTGTCAGCAGTTCCGGGACGGATAATTCACCCCTCCACTTT
-,TRBV14,TRBJ1-2,few,CASSQDWAGYGYTF,TGTGCCAGCAGCCAAGATTGGGCAGGATATGGCTACACCTTC
-,TRBV5-1,TRBJ2-6,-,CASSLDRNGANVLTF,TGCGCCAGCAGCTTAGACAGGAATGGGGCCAACGTCCTGACTTTC
-,TRBV6-5,TRBJ1-2,many,CASSFQGSGYGYTF,TGTGCCAGCAGTTTTCAGGGTTCAGGTTATGGCTACACCTTC
TRBD1,TRBV28,TRBJ2-1,-,CASTSYMTGLYNEQFF,TGTGCCAGCACCTCATACATGACAGGGCTGTACAATGAGCAGTTCTTC
-,TRBV19,TRBJ2-7,few,CASISKTASYEQYF,TGTGCCAGTATTAGTAAGACGGCATCCTACGAGCAGTACTTC
-,TRBV2,TRBJ1-5,many,CASSENSYYSNQPQHF,TGTGCCAGCAGTGAAAACAGCTATTATAGCAATCAGCCCCAGCATTTT
-,TRBV5-1,TRBJ2-5,few,CASSWGSGAIETQYF,TGCGCCAGCAGCTGGGGGTCGGGAGCTATCGAGACCCAGTACTTC
-,TRBV29-1,TRBJ1-1,few,CSVLTGKGPEAFF,TGCAGCGTCCTTACAGGGAAGGGACCTGAAGCTTTCTTT
-,TRBV12-3/TRBV12-4,TRBJ1-4,many,CASRAPNEKLFF,TGTGCCAGCAGGGCTCCCAATGAAAAACTGTTTTTT
TRBD2,TRBV5-1,TRBJ2-7,few,CASNLALGGTSYEQYF,TGCGCCAGCAACTTGGCCCTCGGGGGGACCTCCTACGAGCAGTACTTC
TRBD1,TRBV27,TRBJ2-7,few,CASRTAGGEQYF,TGTGCCAGTAGGACTGCAGGGGGCGAGCAGTACTTC
-,TRBV10-2,TRBJ2-7,few,CASSDSSTPGAYEQYF,TGCGCCAGCAGTGATAGCTCGACTCCGGGCGCCTACGAGCAGTACTTC
TRBD1,TRBV5-1,TRBJ1-2,few,CASSLSQGAYGYTF,TGCGCCAGCAGCTTGTCACAGGGGGCCTATGGCTACACCTTC
-,TRBV7-9,TRBJ2-7,few,CASSSGGPRNEQYF,TGTGCCAGCTCCTCTGGGGGACCCAGGAACGAGCAGTACTTC
TRBD1,TRBV5-1,TRBJ1-1,few,CASSSTGQGARNTEAFF,TGCGCCAGCAGCTCCACCGGACAGGGGGCGCGCAACACTGAAGCTTTCTTT
-,TRBV7-2,TRBJ2-7,-,CASSSSPGFEQYF,TGTGCCAGCAGCTCCTCACCGGGGTTCGAGCAGTACTTC
-,TRBV6-5,TRBJ1-1,many,CASSYQKQDEAFF,TGTGCCAGCAGTTACCAGAAACAGGACGAAGCTTTCTTT
-,TRBV20-1,TRBJ2-6,-,CSATMGTHPSGANVLTF,TGCAGTGCTACCATGGGGACCCACCCCTCTGGGGCCAACGTCCTGACTTTC
-,TRBV6-2/TRBV6-3,TRBJ2-7,-,CASSYPRKGSSYEQYF,TGTGCCAGCAGTTACCCCCGTAAGGGAAGCTCCTACGAGCAGTACTTC
-,TRBV28,TRBJ2-7,-,CASLNSGSSYEQYF,TGTGCCAGCTTGAATAGCGGAAGCTCCTACGAGCAGTACTTC
TRBD2,TRBV19,TRBJ2-1,-,CASSIWLAGANEQFF,TGTGCCAGTAGTATATGGCTAGCGGGAGCCAATGAGCAGTTCTTC
TRBD1,TRBV28,TRBJ1-5,many,CASEPIGQGGNQPQHF,TGTGCCAGCGAGCCGATCGGACAGGGGGGCAATCAGCCCCAGCATTTT
-,TRBV19,TRBJ2-5,-,CASAPWNQEAQYF,TGTGCCAGTGCCCCATGGAACCAAGAGGCCCAGTACTTC